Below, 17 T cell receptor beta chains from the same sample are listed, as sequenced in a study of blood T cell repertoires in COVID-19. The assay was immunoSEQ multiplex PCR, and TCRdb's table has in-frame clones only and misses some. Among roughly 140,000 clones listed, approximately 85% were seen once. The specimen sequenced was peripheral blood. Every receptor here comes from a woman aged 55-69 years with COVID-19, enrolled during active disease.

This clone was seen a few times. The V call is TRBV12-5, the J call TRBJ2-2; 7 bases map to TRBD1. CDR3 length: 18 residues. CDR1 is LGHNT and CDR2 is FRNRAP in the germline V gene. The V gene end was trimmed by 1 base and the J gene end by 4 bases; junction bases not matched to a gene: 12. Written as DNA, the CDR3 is TGTGCTAGTGGTTTGGGTAAAACGACAGGGTGGGGCACCGGGGAGCTGTTTTTT. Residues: CASGLGKTTGWGTGELFF.

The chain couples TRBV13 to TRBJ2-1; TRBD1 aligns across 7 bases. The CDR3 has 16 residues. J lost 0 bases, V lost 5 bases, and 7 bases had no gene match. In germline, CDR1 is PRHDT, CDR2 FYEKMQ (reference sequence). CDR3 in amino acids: CASSIRQGYSYNEQFF. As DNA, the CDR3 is TGTGCCAGCAGCATCAGACAGGGCTACTCCTACAATGAGCAGTTCTTC.

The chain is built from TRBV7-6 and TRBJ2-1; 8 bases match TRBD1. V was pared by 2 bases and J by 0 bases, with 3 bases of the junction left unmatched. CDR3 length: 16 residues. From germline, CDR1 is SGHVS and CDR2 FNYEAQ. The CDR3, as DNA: TGTGCCAGCAGCTTACAGGGGGCCGGCTCCTACAATGAGCAGTTCTTC. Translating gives CASSLQGAGSYNEQFF.

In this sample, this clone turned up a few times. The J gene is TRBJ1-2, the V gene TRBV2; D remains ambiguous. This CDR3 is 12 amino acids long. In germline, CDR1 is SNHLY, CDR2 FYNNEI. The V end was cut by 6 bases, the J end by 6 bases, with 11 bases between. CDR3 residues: CASRWSPNGYTF. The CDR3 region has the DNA TGTGCCAGCAGGTGGAGCCCTAATGGCTACACCTTC.

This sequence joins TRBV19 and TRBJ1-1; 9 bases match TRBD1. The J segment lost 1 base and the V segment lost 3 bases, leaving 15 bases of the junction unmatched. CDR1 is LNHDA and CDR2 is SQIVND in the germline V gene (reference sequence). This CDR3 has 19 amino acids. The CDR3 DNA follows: TGTGCCAGTAGTATTCCCCCTCGGGACAGGGTGAGAGGGAACACTGAAGCTTTCTTT. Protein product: CASSIPPRDRVRGNTEAFF. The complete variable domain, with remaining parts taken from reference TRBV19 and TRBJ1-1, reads DGGITQSPKYLFRKEGQNVTLSCEQNLNHDAMYWYRQDPGQGLRLIYYSQIVNDFQKGDIAEGYSVSREKKESFPLTVTSAQKNPTAFYLCASSIPPRDRVRGNTEAFFGQGTRLTVV.

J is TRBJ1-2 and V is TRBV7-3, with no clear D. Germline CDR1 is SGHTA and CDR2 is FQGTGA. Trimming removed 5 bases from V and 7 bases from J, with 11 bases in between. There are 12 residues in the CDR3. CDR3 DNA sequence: TGTGCCAGCAGCCCCCTGGCTCCTGGCTACACCTTC. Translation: CASSPLAPGYTF.

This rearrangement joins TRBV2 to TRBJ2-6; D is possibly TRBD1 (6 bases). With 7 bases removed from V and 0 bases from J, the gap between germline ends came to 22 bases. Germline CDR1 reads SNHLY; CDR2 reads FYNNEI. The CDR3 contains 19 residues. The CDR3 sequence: CASNQQGSTSLSGANVLTF. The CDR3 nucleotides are TGTGCCAGCAACCAACAGGGCAGTACAAGCCTCTCTGGGGCCAACGTCCTGACTTTC.

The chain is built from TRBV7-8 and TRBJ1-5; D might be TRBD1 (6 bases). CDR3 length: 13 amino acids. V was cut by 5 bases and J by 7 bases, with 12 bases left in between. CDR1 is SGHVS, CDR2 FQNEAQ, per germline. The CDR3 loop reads CASSPQGPQPQHF. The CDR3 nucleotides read TGTGCCAGCAGCCCACAGGGTCCCCAGCCCCAGCATTTT. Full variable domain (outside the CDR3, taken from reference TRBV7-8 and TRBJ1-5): GAGVSQSPRYKVAKRGQDVALRCDPISGHVSLFWYQQALGQGPEFLTYFQNEAQLDKSGLPSDRFFAERPEGSVSTLKIQRTQQEDSAVYLCASSPQGPQPQHFGDGTRLSIL.

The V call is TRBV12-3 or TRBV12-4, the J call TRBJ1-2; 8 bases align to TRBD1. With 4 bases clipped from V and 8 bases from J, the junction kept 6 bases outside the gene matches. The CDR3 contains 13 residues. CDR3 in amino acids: CASSSGGRGGYTF. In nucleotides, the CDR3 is TGTGCCAGCAGTTCAGGGGGCCGGGGAGGCTACACCTTC.

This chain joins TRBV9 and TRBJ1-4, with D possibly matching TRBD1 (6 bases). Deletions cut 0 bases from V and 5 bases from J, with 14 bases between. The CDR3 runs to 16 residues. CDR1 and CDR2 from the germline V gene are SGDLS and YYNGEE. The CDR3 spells CASSVGSDRTNEKLFF. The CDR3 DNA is TGTGCCAGCAGCGTAGGATCGGACAGAACAAATGAAAAACTGTTTTTT.

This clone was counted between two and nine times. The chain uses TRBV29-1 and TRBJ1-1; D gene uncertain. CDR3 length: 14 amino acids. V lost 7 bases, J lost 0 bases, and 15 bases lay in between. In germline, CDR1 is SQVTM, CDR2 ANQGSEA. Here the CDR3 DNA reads TGCAGCGCACGTAACCGTAACATGAACACTGAAGCTTTCTTT. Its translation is CSARNRNMNTEAFF. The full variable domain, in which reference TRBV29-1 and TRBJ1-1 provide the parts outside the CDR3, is SAVISQKPSRDICQRGTSLTIQCQVDSQVTMMFWYRQQPGQSLTLIATANQGSEATYESGFVIDKFPISRPNLTFSTLTVSNMSPEDSSIYLCSARNRNMNTEAFFGQGTRLTVV.

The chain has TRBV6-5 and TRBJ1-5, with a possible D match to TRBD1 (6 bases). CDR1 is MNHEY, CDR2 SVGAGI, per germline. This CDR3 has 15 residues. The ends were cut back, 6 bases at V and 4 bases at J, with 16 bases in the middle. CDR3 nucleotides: TGTGCCAGCAGGCGCATACAGGGCCCGAATCAGCCCCAGCATTTT. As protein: CASRRIQGPNQPQHF.

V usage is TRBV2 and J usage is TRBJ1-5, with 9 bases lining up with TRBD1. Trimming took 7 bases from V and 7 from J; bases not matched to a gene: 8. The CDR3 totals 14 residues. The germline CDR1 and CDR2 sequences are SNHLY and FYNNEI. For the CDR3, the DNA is TGTGCCAGCACCGTACAGGGGGCGAGACAGCCCCAGCATTTT. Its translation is CASTVQGARQPQHF.

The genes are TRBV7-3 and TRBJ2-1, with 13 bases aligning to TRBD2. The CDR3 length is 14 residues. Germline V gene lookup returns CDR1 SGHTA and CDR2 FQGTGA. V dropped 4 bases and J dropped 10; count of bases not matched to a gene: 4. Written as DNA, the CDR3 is TGTGCCAGCAGCTCGGGACTAGCGGGATACGAGCAGTTCTTC. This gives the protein CASSSGLAGYEQFF.

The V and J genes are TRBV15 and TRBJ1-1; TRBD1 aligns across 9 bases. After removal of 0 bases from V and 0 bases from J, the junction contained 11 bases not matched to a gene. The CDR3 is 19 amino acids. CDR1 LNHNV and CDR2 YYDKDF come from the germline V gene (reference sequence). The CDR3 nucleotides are TGTGCCACCAGCAGAGAGTATGGGACAGGGCCCTTCATGAACACTGAAGCTTTCTTT. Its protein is CATSREYGTGPFMNTEAFF.

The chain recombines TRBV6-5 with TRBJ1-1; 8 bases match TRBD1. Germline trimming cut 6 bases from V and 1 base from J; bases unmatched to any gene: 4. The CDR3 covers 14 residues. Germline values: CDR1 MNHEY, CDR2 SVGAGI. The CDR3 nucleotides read TGTGCCAGCAGGACAGGGACAGGGAACACTGAAGCTTTCTTT. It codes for CASRTGTGNTEAFF.

CDR3 in DNA: TGTGCCAGCAGCTTGCTGACAGGGGGCGGTGGTGAAAAACTGTTTTTT. Translation gives CASSLLTGGGGEKLFF. The rearrangement links TRBV5-8 to TRBJ1-4; 10 positions match TRBD1. Germline loops: CDR1 SGHTS, CDR2 YDEGEE. V shed 1 base and J 7 bases; nucleotides not matched to a gene: 7. The length of the CDR3 is 16 residues.